This is a list of T cell receptor beta chains from one sample in a study of blood T cell repertoires in COVID-19. This table comes from immunoSEQ multiplex PCR, and its TCRdb copy is limited to in-frame clones, with some not included. Among some 130,000 clones listed, 70% to 85% were seen once. The sequenced material came from peripheral blood. The receptors stem from a woman older than 75 with acute or convalescent COVID-19. The CDR3 runs from the conserved cysteine through the conserved F or W. D genes are given only for firm matches. Clone size is shown for a subset of rows, as once, few, many or a class of expanded clone.

-	-	TRBJ2-1	TRBV2	TGTGCCAGTCAAACAGGGATCTCCTACAATGAGCAGTTCTTC	CASQTGISYNEQFF
-	TRBD1	TRBJ1-2	TRBV12-5	TGTGCTAGTGGTTTGGTACAGGGGGGACCTCTGTTGGATGGCTACACCTTC	CASGLVQGGPLLDGYTF
-	TRBD1	TRBJ1-2	TRBV6-6	TGTGCCAGCAGTCTACCGGGACAGGGGGCAGGTGGCTACACCTTC	CASSLPGQGAGGYTF
few	TRBD1	TRBJ1-5	TRBV5-8	TGTGCCAGCAGCTTGGACGGTCGGAAGGGGACAGATAGCAATCAGCCCCAGCATTTT	CASSLDGRKGTDSNQPQHF
-	TRBD2	TRBJ2-1	TRBV4-1	TGCGCCAGCAGCCAAGTCGGGGGGAATGAGCAGTTCTTC	CASSQVGGNEQFF
-	-	TRBJ1-2	TRBV30	TGTGCCTGGAGTGTACCAGGCTTCCCCTATGGCTACACCTTC	CAWSVPGFPYGYTF
-	-	TRBJ2-7	TRBV3-1/TRBV3-2	TGTGCCAGCAGCCAAAACGGAGGGGGCGCAGCCCGGTACGAGCAGTACTTC	CASSQNGGGAARYEQYF
-	TRBD1	TRBJ1-2	TRBV7-2	TGTGCCAGCAGCTTAACCGGGACAGGGATAAACTATGGCTACACCTTC	CASSLTGTGINYGYTF
-	-	TRBJ1-2	TRBV20-1	TGCAGTGCTCAGGGTCTTGTGGGCTACACCTTC	CSAQGLVGYTF
-	TRBD1	TRBJ1-1	TRBV11-2	TGTGCCAGCAGCACCCGACAGGGGGCGCGGAACACTGAAGCTTTCTTT	CASSTRQGARNTEAFF
-	TRBD2	TRBJ2-7	TRBV7-2	TGTGCCAGCAGCTTAGGGCCAGCGGGAGTGGGTCTATACGAGCAGTACTTC	CASSLGPAGVGLYEQYF
-	-	TRBJ2-7	TRBV18	TGTGCCAGCTCACCGGCCCAGTCCTACGAGCAGTACTTC	CASSPAQSYEQYF
-	TRBD1	TRBJ2-3	TRBV25-1	TGTGCCAGCAGTGTAGGGGGGACAGGGGGCACAGATACGCAGTATTTT	CASSVGGTGGTDTQYF
-	-	TRBJ2-7	TRBV6-2/TRBV6-3	TGTGCCAGCAGTTACGTCAGGGGTTACGAGCAGTACTTC	CASSYVRGYEQYF
-	-	TRBJ1-5	TRBV30	TGTGCCTGGAGTGTATCGGGTTACCTCGGCAATCAGCCCCAGCATTTT	CAWSVSGYLGNQPQHF
few	TRBD2	TRBJ2-1	TRBV9	TGTGCCAGCAGCGTAGATGCGTCGGGACTAGCGGGAGGGTTTAAGCAGTTCTTC	CASSVDASGLAGGFKQFF
-	-	TRBJ1-2	TRBV4-1	TGCGCCAGCAGCCAAGGTCGAGACAGGCCCTCGGCCTGGACCTTC	CASSQGRDRPSAWTF
-	TRBD1	TRBJ1-1	TRBV20-1	TGCAGTTTACAGGGGGACACTGAAGCTTTCTTT	CSLQGDTEAFF
-	TRBD2	TRBJ2-1	TRBV29-1	TGCAGCACCCGGGAAAGCGGGAGGGCCCAAGAGCAGTTCTTC	CSTRESGRAQEQFF
-	TRBD2	TRBJ2-3	TRBV5-6	TGTGCCAGCAGCTTATTCGGGACTAGCGGGGGGGCCGGGACGCAGTATTTT	CASSLFGTSGGAGTQYF
-	TRBD2	TRBJ2-3	TRBV28	TGTGCCAGCAGTACACATTACGGTGGGACTAGCGGGAGATGGGTCACAGATACGCAGTATTTT	CASSTHYGGTSGRWVTDTQYF
-	-	TRBJ2-2	TRBV9	TGTGCCAGCAGCGTAACACAGAACACCGGGGAGCTGTTTTTT	CASSVTQNTGELFF
-	-	TRBJ1-3	TRBV19	TGTGCCAGTAGCGATGGGCTCCTCGCCTCTGGAAACACCATATATTTT	CASSDGLLASGNTIYF
once	-	TRBJ2-7	TRBV7-9	TGTGCCAGCAGCCCCCGATCGTCGGGCGAGCAGTACTTC	CASSPRSSGEQYF
-	-	TRBJ1-5	TRBV6-6	TGTGCCAGCAGTACTCCAGGGGCCGGCAATCAGCCCCAGCATTTT	CASSTPGAGNQPQHF
once	TRBD1	TRBJ2-1	TRBV7-2	TGTGCCAGCAGTTTAGGACAGGTCTCCTACAATGAGCAGTTCTTC	CASSLGQVSYNEQFF
-	-	TRBJ1-5	TRBV11-2	TGTGCCAGCAGCTTTGCGGACAATCAGCCCCAGCATTTT	CASSFADNQPQHF
-	-	TRBJ1-2	TRBV4-3	TGCGCCAGCAGCCAAGACAGGTCCTATGGCTACACCTTC	CASSQDRSYGYTF
-	TRBD2	TRBJ2-1	TRBV2	TGTGCCAGCAGTCCAGCGGGGAGCTCCTACAATGAGCAGTTCTTC	CASSPAGSSYNEQFF
-	TRBD1	TRBJ2-1	TRBV19	TGTGCCAGTAGGGACAGGGGCTACAATGAGCAGTTCTTC	CASRDRGYNEQFF
-	-	TRBJ1-5	TRBV18	TGTGCCAGCTCACCACGGGCAGGCAATCAGCCCCAGCATTTT	CASSPRAGNQPQHF
few	-	TRBJ2-6	TRBV5-5	TGTGCCAGCAGCCCCGCTGGGGCCAACGTCCTGACTTTC	CASSPAGANVLTF
-	TRBD2	TRBJ2-1	TRBV7-2	TGTGCCAGCAGCTTATGGGTGGGAGGGGAGGCTGAGCAGTTCTTC	CASSLWVGGEAEQFF
-	TRBD1	TRBJ2-5	TRBV2	TGTGCCAGCAGTGGAGGACAGGGCCGTCAAGAGACCCAGTACTTC	CASSGGQGRQETQYF
-	-	TRBJ1-2	TRBV10-2	TGCGCCAGCAGTGAACAGGGCGACTATGGCTACACCTTC	CASSEQGDYGYTF
-	-	TRBJ2-1	TRBV29-1	TGCAGCGTTCAAACTAGTTACGAGCAGTTCTTC	CSVQTSYEQFF
-	TRBD1	TRBJ1-1	TRBV6-5	TGTGCCAGCAGTTCTGGACAGGGATTGTCAGGAGGTGAAGCTTTCTTT	CASSSGQGLSGGEAFF
few	-	TRBJ1-6	TRBV3-1/TRBV3-2	TGTGCCAGCAGCCAGGGCCAACCCCTCCACTTT	CASSQGQPLHF
-	-	TRBJ1-3	TRBV4-3	TGCGCCAGCAGCCAAGATCCCGGGAGGACTGGAAACACCATATATTTT	CASSQDPGRTGNTIYF
-	-	TRBJ1-2	TRBV30	TGTGCCTGCCACTCAGGGGCGGCTTGGGGTCACGGCTACACCTTC	CACHSGAAWGHGYTF
-	-	TRBJ2-4	TRBV20-1	TGCAGTGCTAGTCAGAATGTAGCCAAAAACATTCAGTACTTC	CSASQNVAKNIQYF
-	TRBD1	TRBJ2-5	TRBV3-1/TRBV3-2	TGTGCCAGCAGCCTCGGACAGGGAAGGGAGACCCAGTACTTC	CASSLGQGRETQYF
once	-	TRBJ1-1	TRBV3-1/TRBV3-2	TGTGCCAGCAGCCAAGACGTTCGCGCTGAAGCTTTCTTT	CASSQDVRAEAFF
few	-	TRBJ2-1	TRBV11-1	TGTGCCAGCAGCTTATGTCTGAGCTCCTACAATGAGCAGTTCTTC	CASSLCLSSYNEQFF
-	-	TRBJ1-2	TRBV27	TGTGCCAGCAGTCCCGGCGGAGACTATGGCTACACCTTC	CASSPGGDYGYTF
-	TRBD1	TRBJ2-5	TRBV7-9	TGTGCCAGCAGCTTTCAGGGGGCGGGGGAGACCCAGTACTTC	CASSFQGAGETQYF
-	-	TRBJ1-1	TRBV27	TGTGCCAGCAGTTTATCTGCAGGCATGAACACTGAAGCTTTCTTT	CASSLSAGMNTEAFF
-	TRBD1	TRBJ1-2	TRBV10-2	TGCGCCAGCAGTGAGTTGGGACAGCTCTATGGCTACACCTTC	CASSELGQLYGYTF
-	-	TRBJ2-3	TRBV19	TGTGCCAGTAGTCCTGGGAGAGATACGCAGTATTTT	CASSPGRDTQYF
-	TRBD1	TRBJ2-2	TRBV3-1/TRBV3-2	TGTGCCAGCAGCCAAGGGGACAGGATAGCCGGGGAGCTGTTTTTT	CASSQGDRIAGELFF
-	TRBD2	TRBJ2-5	TRBV5-5	TGTGCCAGCACCCTTTTAGCGGGAGGAGAGACCCAGTACTTC	CASTLLAGGETQYF
-	TRBD1	TRBJ2-1	TRBV18	TGTGCCAGCTCACCGGGACAGGGTGCCAATGAGCAGTTCTTC	CASSPGQGANEQFF
-	TRBD2	TRBJ2-5	TRBV19	TGTGCCAGTAGTATCGGCGGGGGGACCCAGTACTTC	CASSIGGGTQYF
-	-	TRBJ1-1	TRBV9	TGTGCCAGCAGCCACCCTAAGGCAGGGGAGGGCGGCACTGAAGCTTTCTTT	CASSHPKAGEGGTEAFF
-	-	TRBJ1-5	TRBV19	TGTGCCAGTAGTATGGTTCAGGATAGCAATCAGCCCCAGCATTTT	CASSMVQDSNQPQHF
-	-	TRBJ1-2	TRBV7-2	TGTGCCAGCAGCTTATCCAGGCCCTATGGCTACACCTTC	CASSLSRPYGYTF
-	-	TRBJ1-2	TRBV3-1/TRBV3-2	TGTGCCAGCAGCCAAACGGGTAACTATGGCTACACCTTC	CASSQTGNYGYTF